Following are 7 T cell receptor beta chains from one sample sequenced in a study of cytomegalovirus exposure and HLA in healthy donors. The PCR contained 60 Vbeta and 13 Jbeta primers. Sequencing used immunoSEQ multiplex PCR; TCRdb keeps in-frame clones, though not all of them. This table lists approximately 120,000 clones. The source material was PBMCs. These receptors originate from a man aged 25 to 40 in good health and CMV-seronegative.

The chain recombines TRBV30 with TRBJ2-1; D is possibly TRBD2 (5 bases). Trimming cost V 4 bases and J 3 bases, with 7 bases left between them. Germline V gene sequence: CDR1 GTSNPN, CDR2 SVGIG (reference sequence). The CDR3 is 12 amino acids. The chain's CDR3 is CAWTDYYNEQFF. DNA of the CDR3: TGTGCCTGGACCGACTACTACAATGAGCAGTTCTTC.

The chain joins TRBV5-8 to TRBJ1-2; tentatively, D is TRBD1 (6 bases). This CDR3 contains 16 residues. V was cut by 7 bases and J by 8 bases, with 27 bases left in between. Looked up from germline, CDR1 is SGHTS and CDR2 is YDEGEE. DNA for the CDR3: TGTGCCAGCCCCCCCCGGGTAGAGCGGGACAACCTGGGCTACACCTTC. Encoded protein: CASPPRVERDNLGYTF.

The rearrangement joins TRBV5-5 to TRBJ1-4; D is unresolved. Germline lookup yields CDR1 SGHKS and CDR2 YYEKEE (reference sequence). The CDR3 loop spans 15 amino acids. V was pared by 4 bases and J by 8 bases, with 18 bases between. CDR3 sequence (DNA): TGTGCCAGCAGCCAAGTATCGCCCGGAGAAGAAAAACTGTTTTTT. It translates to CASSQVSPGEEKLFF.

The V call is TRBV7-9, the J call TRBJ2-1; a weak D match, TRBD1 (6 bases). The germline V and J ends were trimmed by 1 base and 3 bases, with 13 bases remaining between them. The CDR3 has 16 residues. The germline CDR1 and CDR2 sequences are SEHNR and FQNEAQ (reference sequence). As DNA, the CDR3 is TGTGCCAGCAGCTTAGTTCATGGACAGTTCTACAATGAGCAGTTCTTC. Its translation: CASSLVHGQFYNEQFF. The variable domain in full, with the rest retrieved from reference TRBV7-9 and TRBJ2-1, is DTGVSQNPRHKITKRGQNVTFRCDPISEHNRLYWYRQTLGQGPEFLTYFQNEAQLEKSRLLSDRFSAERPKGSFSTLEIQRTEQGDSAMYLCASSLVHGQFYNEQFFGPGTRLTVL.

The chain recombines TRBV19 with TRBJ2-7; D possibly corresponds to TRBD2 (5 bases). The CDR3 contains 11 residues. V lost 8 bases and J 5 bases, leaving 10 bases between the germline ends. Germline V gene data show CDR1 as LNHDA and CDR2 as SQIVND (reference sequence). The CDR3 nucleotides read TGTGCCAGTCGGGGAAGCCACGAGCAGTACTTC. Protein: CASRGSHEQYF.

The V and J genes are TRBV27 and TRBJ2-5; D is possibly TRBD1 (6 bases). Germline V gives CDR1 MNHEY, CDR2 SMNVEV (reference sequence). The ends were cut back, 3 bases at V and 2 bases at J, with 13 bases in the middle. The CDR3 length is 15 residues. The CDR3 DNA sequence: TGTGCCAGCAGTTTCCTTTCGGACAGACAAGAGACCCAGTACTTC. It translates to CASSFLSDRQETQYF.

V gene TRBV9 combines with J gene TRBJ1-1; possible D gene TRBD1, 5 bases. The CDR3 is 15 residues long. Looked up from germline, CDR1 is SGDLS and CDR2 is YYNGEE. V lost 0 bases, J lost 4 bases, and 13 bases lay in between. As DNA, the CDR3 is TGTGCCAGCAGCGTAGTTATGGGGCAGAGCACTGAAGCTTTCTTT. Protein product: CASSVVMGQSTEAFF.